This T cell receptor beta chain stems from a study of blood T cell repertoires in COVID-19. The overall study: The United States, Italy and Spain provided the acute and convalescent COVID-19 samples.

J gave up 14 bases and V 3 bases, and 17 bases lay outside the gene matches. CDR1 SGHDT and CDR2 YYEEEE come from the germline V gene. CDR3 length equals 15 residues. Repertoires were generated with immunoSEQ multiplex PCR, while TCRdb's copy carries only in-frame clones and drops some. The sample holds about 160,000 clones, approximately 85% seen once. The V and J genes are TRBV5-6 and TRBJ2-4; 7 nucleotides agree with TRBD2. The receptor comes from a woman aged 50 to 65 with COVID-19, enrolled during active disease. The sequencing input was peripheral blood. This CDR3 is CASSWSSTPGTNEYF. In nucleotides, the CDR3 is TGTGCCAGCAGCTGGAGTAGTACCCCCGGGACTAATGAGTACTTC.